This T cell receptor (beta chain) was found in a study of blood T cells in healthy people across ages. About the research overall: When template switching was applied, about one barcoded beta molecule was captured per two T cells.

Next came a second PCR, run for about 7 to 12 cycles, which used a sample-barcoded 5' primer along with a J-beta primer mix. Each CDR3 protein gets one entry after TCRdb re-called the 5' RACE reads with MiXCR. In the table there are around 790,000 distinct CDR3 sequences, under 45% of which are singletons. Notes on the study in general: Donors of long life had a larger count of naive CD4+ cells and greater diversity than aged donors.

Concerning this clonotype: Its specificity is unknown.

Total RNA, at least 5.5 micrograms per sample, came from PBMCs. The TCR was taken from a man in his sixties in good health. Sequencing used blood.

CDR3 in DNA: TGTGCCAGCAGTGAACCGCTAAATGAGCAGTTCTTC. Translated, it gives CASSEPLNEQFF. The chain carries TRBV2 and TRBJ2-1; no clear D. V lost 2 bases, J lost 7 bases, and 6 bases lay in between. The CDR3 contains 12 residues. Germline V gives CDR1 SNHLY, CDR2 FYNNEI.